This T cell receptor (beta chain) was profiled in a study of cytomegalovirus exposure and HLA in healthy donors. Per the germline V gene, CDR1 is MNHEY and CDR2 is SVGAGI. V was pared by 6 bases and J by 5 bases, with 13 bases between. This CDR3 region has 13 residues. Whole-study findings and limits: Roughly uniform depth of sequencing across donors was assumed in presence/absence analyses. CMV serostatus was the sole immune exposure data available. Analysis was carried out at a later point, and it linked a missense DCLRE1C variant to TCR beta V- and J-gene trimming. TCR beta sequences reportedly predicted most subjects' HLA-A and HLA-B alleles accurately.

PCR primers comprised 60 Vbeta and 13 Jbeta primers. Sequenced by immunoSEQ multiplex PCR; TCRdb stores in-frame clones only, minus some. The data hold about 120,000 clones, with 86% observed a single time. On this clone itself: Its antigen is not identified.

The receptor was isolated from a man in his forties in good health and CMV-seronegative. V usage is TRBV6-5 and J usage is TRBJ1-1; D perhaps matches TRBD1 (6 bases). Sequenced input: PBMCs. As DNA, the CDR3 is TGTGCCAGCAGGAACCCTACAGGGACTGAAGCTTTCTTT. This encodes CASRNPTGTEAFF.